The next 3 T cell receptor beta chains were all read from a single sample in a study of low-dose radiotherapy and immunotherapy resistance in tumors. Both TCRalpha and TCRbeta chains were reverse transcribed with V-gene-specific primers. TCRs underwent around 18 PCR cycles of amplification with a constant-region primer and V-primer adapter. TCRdb itself ran the reads through MiXCR, one entry per CDR3 protein. Here the sample spans 45,000 or so distinct CDR3 sequences, around 25% being singletons. Stated time point: after trial treatment. Treatment noted: LDRT plus nivolumab, ipilimumab, low-dose cyclophosphamide and aspirin (RACIN trial). This specimen was PBMCs, taken after low-dose radiotherapy plus immunotherapy. These receptors were taken from a male donor with prostate cancer.

In the case of this clonotype: A junction end diverges from the germline sequence, so it may reflect a read error. This chain links TRBV11-2 with TRBJ2-7, with 9 nucleotides matching TRBD1. The CDR3 loop spans 16 amino acids. Per germline, CDR1 SGHAT and CDR2 FQNNGV. CDR3 region: CASRLEGQGVSYEQYF. CDR3 coding DNA: TGTGCCAGCCGCTTAGAGGGACAGGGTGTCTCCTACGAGCAGTACTTC.

This clonotype was seen ten or more times. The J gene is TRBJ2-4, the V gene TRBV20-1, with D possibly matching TRBD1 (6 bases). Germline loops: CDR1 DFQATT, CDR2 SNEGSKA (reference sequence). CDR3 length: 16 residues. V lost 4 bases, J lost 0 bases, and 16 bases lay in between. CDR3 sequence reads: CSATRGDLLAKNIQYF. CDR3 DNA: TGCAGTGCTACCAGGGGCGACCTCCTAGCCAAAAACATTCAGTACTTC.

In its sample, this clonotype was seen many times. The CDR3: CASSGGQETQYF. For the CDR3, the DNA is TGTGCCAGCAGCGGGGGTCAAGAGACCCAGTACTTC. The rearrangement links TRBV6-2 or TRBV6-3 to TRBJ2-5, with D possibly being TRBD2 (6 bases). The V end was cut by 6 bases, the J end by 2 bases, with 7 bases between. Germline CDR1 reads MNHEY; CDR2 reads SVGEGT. This CDR3 has 12 residues.